These T cell receptor beta chains were read from a single sample in a study of identical twins. In TCRdb, the 5' RACE reads were re-called with MiXCR into one record per CDR3 protein. The sample yields roughly 470,000 distinct CDR3 sequences, roughly an eighth seen once. The sample was also linked to a second study, of yellow fever vaccine responses in identical twins.

The sequenced sample was CD4+ T cells sorted from blood. These receptors were obtained from a woman aged 18-35 years in good health. Both conserved end residues are part of each CDR3. The listing skips clone size in some rows; elsewhere it reads once, few, many or a size class.

clone_size v_call cdr3_aa
- TRBV6-2/TRBV6-3 CASSYLAGGPDTGELFF
many TRBV10-2 CASSESEGMGYGYTF
many TRBV20-1 CSARDYLSPSKAFF
- TRBV19 CASSIMRNTASTEAFF
few TRBV7-9 CASSLGLQEKLFF
many TRBV29-1 CSVARTGTQETQYF
- TRBV11-2 CASSRTGGLYNEQFF
few TRBV27 CASSATTSRETQYF
- TRBV25-1 CASSEHRGAYEQYF
many TRBV29-1 CSVAARGTDTQYF
many TRBV7-2 CASSFGLLGTDTQYF
many TRBV5-1 CASSTGLAGGTDTQYF
few TRBV2 CASSGGVIGAWEFF